The 11 T cell receptor beta chains presented below share a single source sample, sequenced in a study of PD-L1 blockade in urothelial cancer. Sample time point: peripheral blood 6 weeks after treatment start. The data were produced by immunoSEQ multiplex PCR, yet TCRdb's version contains in-frame clones alone and is incomplete. The sample shows around 87,000 clones, 70% to 90% of them seen only once. The source was PBMCs, collected around atezolizumab (anti-PD-L1) treatment. These receptors originate from a man in his sixties or seventies with urothelial cancer.

The chain has TRBV19 and TRBJ1-2, with 7 bases lining up with TRBD1. Germline V lookup: CDR1 LNHDA, CDR2 SQIVND (reference sequence). The CDR3 spans 14 residues. The ends lost 5 bases at V and 6 bases at J; junction bases unmatched: 9. Here the CDR3 reads CASSRRGRGDGYTF. In DNA form, the CDR3 reads TGTGCCAGTAGTCGCCGCGGCAGGGGGGATGGCTACACCTTC.

The rearrangement joins TRBV7-9 to TRBJ2-5, with D possibly TRBD1 on 6 matching bases. CDR1 is SEHNR, CDR2 FQNEAQ, per germline (reference sequence). This CDR3 comprises 11 residues. The germline V and J ends were trimmed by 8 bases and 5 bases, with 9 bases remaining between them. The DNA for the CDR3 is TGTGCCAGCGGGGGCCCGGAGACCCAGTACTTC. It codes for CASGGPETQYF.

In nucleotides, the CDR3 is TGCGCCAGCAGCTCCGTCCCGGGACAGGGTGGGTTGGAAAAACTGTTTTTT. It yields the protein CASSSVPGQGGLEKLFF. V gene TRBV5-1 combines with J gene TRBJ1-4, with 9 bases identical to TRBD1. V was clipped by 3 bases and J by 8 bases; unmatched bases: 14. The germline gives CDR1 SGHRS, CDR2 YFSETQ. This CDR3 is 17 amino acids long.

The chain carries TRBV7-8 and TRBJ1-3, with 7 bases identical to TRBD1. V trimming: 5 bases; J trimming: 1 base; junction bases outside the gene matches: 2. The CDR3 runs to 14 residues. Germline values: CDR1 SGHVS, CDR2 FQNEAQ. The CDR3 DNA reads as TGTGCCAGCAGCCAGGGGGTTTCTGGAAACACCATATATTTT. This sequence encodes CASSQGVSGNTIYF. Looking up the rest from reference TRBV7-8 and TRBJ1-3 gives the full variable domain: GAGVSQSPRYKVAKRGQDVALRCDPISGHVSLFWYQQALGQGPEFLTYFQNEAQLDKSGLPSDRFFAERPEGSVSTLKIQRTQQEDSAVYLCASSQGVSGNTIYFGEGSWLTVV.

About this clone itself: At the DNA level, this CDR3 is encoded by other sequences in the same sample as well. This chain joins TRBV19 and TRBJ1-1, with a tentative D call TRBD1 (5 bases). Looked up from germline, CDR1 is LNHDA and CDR2 is SQIVND (reference sequence). The V end was cut by 4 bases, the J end by 0 bases, with 6 bases between. CDR3 size: 13 residues. CDR3: CASSTQVNTEAFF. The CDR3 DNA reads TGTGCCAGTAGTACACAGGTGAACACTGAAGCTTTCTTT.

Only one count was recorded for this clone. The chain recombines TRBV6-1 with TRBJ1-1; 7 positions match TRBD1. After removal of 4 bases from V and 4 bases from J, the junction contained 6 bases not matched to a gene. The CDR3 contains 14 residues. The germline V gene encodes CDR1 MNHNS and CDR2 SASEGT. The DNA of the CDR3 is TGTGCCAGCAGTGTAATACAGGGGACCACTGAAGCTTTCTTT. As protein: CASSVIQGTTEAFF.

The chain has TRBV5-4 and TRBJ2-5, with TRBD1 identical over 7 bases. Trimming at V came to 6 bases and at J to 4 bases, leaving 9 bases not matched to a gene. The germline V gene has CDR1 SGHNT and CDR2 YYREEE (reference sequence). The CDR3 spans 14 residues. CDR3 in amino acids: CASKLNRGGETQYF. The CDR3 DNA sequence: TGTGCCAGCAAATTAAACAGGGGCGGAGAGACCCAGTACTTC.

J is TRBJ2-5 and V is TRBV29-1, with D tentatively TRBD1 (6 bases). The V gene's germline CDR1 is SQVTM and CDR2 ANQGSEA. The V end lost 1 base, the J end lost 4 bases, and 7 bases lay between the germline ends. The CDR3 length is 12 residues. The CDR3 sequence is CSVEGGRETQYF. CDR3 in DNA: TGCAGCGTTGAAGGGGGGCGAGAGACCCAGTACTTC.

The chain links TRBV11-2 to TRBJ2-3, with 9 nucleotides matching TRBD2. Germline loops: CDR1 SGHAT, CDR2 FQNNGV. This CDR3 contains 17 residues. Unmatched junction bases numbered 11, after V lost 2 bases and J lost 5 bases. The CDR3 protein is CASSLRGTAGGGDTQYF. The CDR3 region has the DNA TGTGCCAGCAGCTTAAGGGGTACGGCGGGAGGGGGAGATACGCAGTATTTT.

The chain employs TRBV7-9 and TRBJ1-1, with no clear D. The CDR3 runs 14 residues. Trimming took 0 bases from V and 4 from J, leaving 9 bases between them. In germline, CDR1 is SEHNR, CDR2 FQNEAQ (reference sequence). The CDR3, as DNA: TGTGCCAGCAGCTTAGCAGGTTCGGGCACTGAAGCTTTCTTT. This sequence encodes CASSLAGSGTEAFF. Full variable domain (outside the CDR3, taken from reference TRBV7-9 and TRBJ1-1): DTGVSQNPRHKITKRGQNVTFRCDPISEHNRLYWYRQTLGQGPEFLTYFQNEAQLEKSRLLSDRFSAERPKGSFSTLEIQRTEQGDSAMYLCASSLAGSGTEAFFGQGTRLTVV.

This clone has a handful of counts. The chain recombines TRBV19 with TRBJ2-1; D is unresolved. CDR3 size: 15 residues. Per germline, CDR1 LNHDA and CDR2 SQIVND (reference sequence). Trimming cost V 0 bases and J 0 bases, with 6 bases left between them. The CDR3 reads CASSIDFSSYNEQFF. The CDR3 nucleotides read TGTGCCAGTAGTATAGACTTTTCCTCCTACAATGAGCAGTTCTTC. Full variable domain (outside the CDR3, taken from reference TRBV19 and TRBJ2-1): DGGITQSPKYLFRKEGQNVTLSCEQNLNHDAMYWYRQDPGQGLRLIYYSQIVNDFQKGDIAEGYSVSREKKESFPLTVTSAQKNPTAFYLCASSIDFSSYNEQFFGPGTRLTVL.